This passage covers 23 T cell receptor beta chains from one sample sequenced in a study of shared clonotypes between healthy human individuals. Some clones are missing from TCRdb's copy, which holds only in-frame ones; the method was immunoSEQ multiplex PCR. The table lists hundreds of thousands of clones, almost 95% of them singletons, with 24% in the top ten. Terminally differentiated effector memory CD45RA+ cells were excluded from the naive CD8 cells, which were CD45RO-negative and positively selected for CCR7. Material: naive CD8+ T cells sorted from blood. Receptors originate from a man younger than 40 in good health.

CDR3 sequence reads: CASSTGPDPLDYGYTF. The CDR3 DNA follows: TGTGCCAGTAGTACGGGACCTGACCCCCTCGACTATGGCTACACCTTC. The V and J genes are TRBV19 and TRBJ1-2; weak D call: TRBD1 (5 bases). Germline lookup yields CDR1 LNHDA and CDR2 SQIVND (reference sequence). The CDR3 loop spans 16 amino acids. V dropped 4 bases and J dropped 3 bases, with 18 bases sitting between them.

V is TRBV6-5 and J is TRBJ2-7; weak D call: TRBD2 (6 bases). The CDR3 spans 15 residues. CDR1 MNHEY and CDR2 SVGAGI come from the germline V gene. V was cut by 6 bases and J by 0 bases, with 15 bases left in between. The chain's CDR3 is CASRPIAENSYEQYF. The CDR3 nucleotides are TGTGCCAGCAGACCCATAGCGGAAAACTCCTACGAGCAGTACTTC.

This clone appeared a single time. This chain connects TRBV9 to TRBJ2-7; perhaps TRBD2 as D (6 bases). The CDR3 spans 14 residues. V was cut by 0 bases and J by 4 bases, with 11 bases left in between. Germline CDR1 is SGDLS and CDR2 is YYNGEE. The CDR3 DNA reads TGTGCCAGCAGCGTAGTCCGGGAGCGGTACGAGCAGTACTTC. Protein: CASSVVRERYEQYF.

This chain links TRBV7-6 with TRBJ2-1, with D maybe TRBD2 (6 bases). There are 15 residues in the CDR3. V was trimmed by 0 bases and J by 4 bases, leaving 10 bases between them. The germline V gene has CDR1 SGHVS and CDR2 FNYEAQ. CDR3 coding DNA: TGTGCCAGCAGCTTAGCTAGCGGAAGGTACAATGAGCAGTTCTTC. This codes for CASSLASGRYNEQFF.

This clone was picked up one time. The V call is TRBV11-2, the J call TRBJ2-7; 7 nucleotides align to TRBD2. With 4 bases clipped from V and 0 bases from J, the junction kept 3 bases outside the gene matches. The germline CDR1 and CDR2 sequences are SGHAT and FQNNGV. The CDR3 extends over 14 amino acids. CDR3 region: CASSWGGPSYEQYF. CDR3 nucleotides: TGTGCCAGCAGCTGGGGGGGTCCCTCCTACGAGCAGTACTTC. The full variable domain, with the rest looked up from reference TRBV11-2 and TRBJ2-7, is EAGVAQSPRYKIIEKRQSVAFWCNPISGHATLYWYQQILGQGPKLLIQFQNNGVVDDSQLPKDRFSAERLKGVDSTLKIQPAKLEDSAVYLCASSWGGPSYEQYFGPGTRLTVT.

The rearrangement uses TRBV5-1 and TRBJ1-3; D not certain. The V end was cut by 4 bases, the J end by 4 bases, with 12 bases between. Per germline, CDR1 SGHRS and CDR2 YFSETQ. The length of the CDR3 is 14 residues. CDR3 sequence: CASSPWTVGNTIYF. Written as DNA, the CDR3 is TGCGCCAGCAGCCCATGGACGGTCGGAAACACCATATATTTT.

The chain links TRBV18 to TRBJ2-1; 9 nucleotides line up with TRBD2. Germline V gene lookup returns CDR1 KGHSH and CDR2 LQKENI. V lost 6 bases and J lost 0; bases outside the gene matches: 6. The CDR3 has 16 amino acids. The CDR3 loop reads CASSWTSVYSYNEQFF. CDR3 DNA: TGTGCCAGCTCCTGGACTAGCGTATACTCCTACAATGAGCAGTTCTTC.

The chain is built from TRBV5-1 and TRBJ2-5; the D gene is possibly TRBD1 (6 bases). Per the germline V gene, CDR1 is SGHRS and CDR2 is YFSETQ. V lost 4 bases and J 5 bases, leaving 18 bases between the germline ends. The CDR3 runs to 15 residues. The CDR3 protein is CASSIYPQGRETQYF. The CDR3 bases are TGCGCCAGCAGCATCTACCCACAGGGCCGGGAGACCCAGTACTTC.

This chain uses TRBV11-2 with TRBJ2-7, with 7 bases lining up with TRBD1. This CDR3 has 16 residues. CDR1 and CDR2 (germline): SGHAT, FQNNGV. J lost 2 bases, V lost 5 bases, and 12 bases had no gene match. In DNA, the CDR3 is TGTGCCAGCAGCCCCTCCCTCCTGACAGGGACCTACGAGCAGTACTTC. Translating it yields CASSPSLLTGTYEQYF.

CDR3 sequence: CASSLVPGDEQYF. As DNA, the CDR3 is TGTGCCAGCAGCTTAGTACCAGGTGACGAGCAGTACTTC. The rearrangement uses TRBV7-8 and TRBJ2-7, with D unclear. The CDR3 length is 13 residues. With 1 base removed from V and 5 bases from J, the gap between germline ends came to 9 bases. The germline V gene has CDR1 SGHVS and CDR2 FQNEAQ. Full variable domain (rest looked up from reference TRBV7-8 and TRBJ2-7): GAGVSQSPRYKVAKRGQDVALRCDPISGHVSLFWYQQALGQGPEFLTYFQNEAQLDKSGLPSDRFFAERPEGSVSTLKIQRTQQEDSAVYLCASSLVPGDEQYFGPGTRLTVT.

This chain connects TRBV2 to TRBJ2-7, with 7 bases matching TRBD1. J lost 2 bases, V lost 6 bases, and 1 base had no gene match. CDR1 and CDR2 (germline): SNHLY, FYNNEI. The length of the CDR3 is 12 residues. This CDR3 is CASRGQAYEQYF. CDR3 bases: TGTGCCAGCAGAGGACAGGCCTACGAGCAGTACTTC.

The chain combines TRBV29-1 with TRBJ2-5, with D possibly TRBD1 on 7 matching bases. V dropped 4 bases and J dropped 0 bases, with 12 bases sitting between them. Per the germline V gene, CDR1 is SQVTM and CDR2 is ANQGSEA. The CDR3 runs 14 residues. The CDR3 loop is CSVGVRGDQETQYF. As DNA, the CDR3 is TGCAGCGTTGGGGTCAGGGGGGACCAAGAGACCCAGTACTTC.

This clone came up a few times. V is TRBV9 and J is TRBJ1-2, with D tentatively TRBD1 (5 bases). Trimming pared 3 bases from V and 8 bases from J, leaving 11 bases between. CDR1 and CDR2 from the germline V gene are SGDLS and YYNGEE. The CDR3 spans 12 residues. CDR3 in DNA: TGTGCCAGCAGCGCCCCAGGGCTCGGCTACACCTTC. Encoded protein: CASSAPGLGYTF.

V and J are TRBV7-9 and TRBJ2-4, with 10 positions matching TRBD2. The CDR3 has 15 residues. V lost 5 bases and J lost 1; bases outside the gene matches: 2. The germline CDR1 and CDR2 sequences are SEHNR and FQNEAQ (reference sequence). In DNA form, the CDR3 reads TGTGCCAGCAGCCAGGGACTAGCGGCCAAAAACATTCAGTACTTC. Amino acids: CASSQGLAAKNIQYF.

The rearrangement joins TRBV19 to TRBJ1-1, with 7 bases aligning to TRBD1. Trimming removed 6 bases from V and 1 base from J; junction bases left unmatched: 5. Germline V gene sequence: CDR1 LNHDA, CDR2 SQIVND (reference sequence). The CDR3 loop spans 14 amino acids. CDR3 sequence (DNA): TGTGCCAGTAGCCCTTGGGACAGGAACACTGAAGCTTTCTTT. Protein sequence: CASSPWDRNTEAFF.

V and J are TRBV7-9 and TRBJ2-4, with 10 bases fitting TRBD1. The V gene end was trimmed by 5 bases and the J gene end by 7 bases; junction bases not matched to a gene: 8. Per the germline V gene, CDR1 is SEHNR and CDR2 is FQNEAQ (reference sequence). This CDR3 region has 15 residues. CDR3: CASSTKADRGNIQYF. The CDR3 region has the DNA TGTGCCAGCAGCACTAAGGCGGACAGGGGGAACATTCAGTACTTC.

The CDR3: CASSLGESTDTQYF. The CDR3 coding sequence is TGTGCCAGCAGTTTAGGGGAGTCCACAGATACGCAGTATTTT. The rearrangement links TRBV28 to TRBJ2-3; D may be TRBD2 (5 bases). Germline CDR1 reads MDHEN; CDR2 reads SYDVKM. Trimming removed 2 bases from V and 2 bases from J, with 8 bases in between. CDR3 size: 14 residues.

The rearrangement joins TRBV11-2 to TRBJ2-7, with D possibly matching TRBD1 (5 bases). The germline V gene encodes CDR1 SGHAT and CDR2 FQNNGV. The CDR3 is made up of 14 amino acids. The V end was cut by 1 base, the J end by 3 bases, with 10 bases between. The chain's CDR3 is CASSLVGAGYEQYF. DNA of the CDR3: TGTGCCAGCAGCTTAGTAGGGGCCGGCTACGAGCAGTACTTC.

The gene calls are TRBV28 and TRBJ1-5, with a weak D call TRBD1 (5 bases). Germline CDR1 is MDHEN and CDR2 is SYDVKM. Deletions cut 3 bases from V and 0 bases from J, with 15 bases between. This CDR3 spans 17 amino acids. The DNA for the CDR3 is TGTGCCAGCAGTTTTAGGGACGGAGATTATAGCAATCAGCCCCAGCATTTT. Translation: CASSFRDGDYSNQPQHF.

V is TRBV4-1 and J is TRBJ1-1; the D gene is possibly TRBD1 (5 bases). Trimming cost V 5 bases and J 0 bases, with 13 bases left between them. The germline V gene has CDR1 MGHRA and CDR2 YSYEKL. The CDR3 runs to 15 residues. The CDR3 sequence is CASSVRGQMNTEAFF. CDR3 bases: TGCGCCAGCAGCGTGAGGGGTCAAATGAACACTGAAGCTTTCTTT.

The V gene is TRBV14, the J gene TRBJ2-7; weak D call: TRBD2 (7 bases). The germline V gene encodes CDR1 SGHDN and CDR2 FVKESK. Trimming stripped 4 bases from V and 1 base from J, with 17 bases between. This CDR3 has 16 amino acids. CDR3 sequence reads: CASSPGASGTSYEQYF. The CDR3, as DNA: TGTGCCAGCAGCCCGGGGGCTAGCGGCACGTCCTACGAGCAGTACTTC.

This chain's CDR3 is CASSLSSSSNEQFF. CDR3 DNA: TGTGCCAGCAGTTTGAGTTCATCGTCCAATGAGCAGTTCTTC. V usage is TRBV7-9 and J usage is TRBJ2-1; D is uncertain. Looked up from germline, CDR1 is SEHNR and CDR2 is FQNEAQ (reference sequence). The CDR3 has 14 residues. Trimming stripped 6 bases from V and 6 bases from J, with 15 bases between. Drawing the rest from reference TRBV7-9 and TRBJ2-1, the complete variable domain is DTGVSQNPRHKITKRGQNVTFRCDPISEHNRLYWYRQTLGQGPEFLTYFQNEAQLEKSRLLSDRFSAERPKGSFSTLEIQRTEQGDSAMYLCASSLSSSSNEQFFGPGTRLTVL.

This chain joins TRBV30 and TRBJ2-7; tentative D call: TRBD2 (6 bases). The germline V gene has CDR1 GTSNPN and CDR2 SVGIG (reference sequence). CDR3 size: 15 residues. V was cut by 5 bases and J by 1 base, with 18 bases left in between. The CDR3 protein is CAWWDGGDKSYEQYF. DNA of the CDR3: TGTGCCTGGTGGGACGGGGGAGACAAATCCTACGAGCAGTACTTC.